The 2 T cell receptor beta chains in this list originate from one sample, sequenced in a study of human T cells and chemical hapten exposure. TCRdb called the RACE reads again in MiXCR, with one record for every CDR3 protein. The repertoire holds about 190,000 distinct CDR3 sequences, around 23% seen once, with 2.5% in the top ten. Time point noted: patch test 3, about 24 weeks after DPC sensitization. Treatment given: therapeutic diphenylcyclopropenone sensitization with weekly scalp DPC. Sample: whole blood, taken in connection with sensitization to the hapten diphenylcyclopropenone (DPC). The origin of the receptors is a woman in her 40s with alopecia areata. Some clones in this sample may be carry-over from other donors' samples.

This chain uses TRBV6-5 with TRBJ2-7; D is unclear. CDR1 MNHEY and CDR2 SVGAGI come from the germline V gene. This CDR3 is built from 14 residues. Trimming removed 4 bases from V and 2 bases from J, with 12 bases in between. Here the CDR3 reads CASSFQDATYEQYF. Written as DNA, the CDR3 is TGTGCCAGCAGTTTCCAGGACGCCACCTACGAGCAGTACTTC.

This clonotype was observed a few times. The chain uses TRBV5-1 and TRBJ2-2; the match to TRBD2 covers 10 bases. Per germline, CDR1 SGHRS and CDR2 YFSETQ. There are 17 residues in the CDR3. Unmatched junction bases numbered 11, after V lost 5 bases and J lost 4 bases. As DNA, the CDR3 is TGCGCCAGCAGGCACAACCTAGCGGGAGAAACCACCGGGGAGCTGTTTTTT. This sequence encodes CASRHNLAGETTGELFF. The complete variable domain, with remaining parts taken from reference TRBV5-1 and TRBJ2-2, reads KAGVTQTPRYLIKTRGQQVTLSCSPISGHRSVSWYQQTPGQGLQFLFEYFSETQRNKGNFPGRFSGRQFSNSRSEMNVSTLELGDSALYLCASRHNLAGETTGELFFGEGSRLTVL.